Each of the 9 T cell receptor beta chains below was sequenced from the same sample in a study of T cell responses to AZD1222 COVID-19 vaccine (dated by TCRdb to the early 2020s). Explained via the paper, the time point label denotes: baseline before first vaccination. The library was generated by the immunoSEQ multiplex PCR assay. Here the immuneACCESS table is served through TCRdb, limited to in-frame sequences with V and J called. Missing clones are a known gap in these copies; in checked studies unresolved V genes cover under half, and the rest lacks a known reason. Recorded for this sample are some 97,000 clones; 85% to 90% of them occurred a single time. Jointly, the top ten make up about 16% of the sample. Sequencing was performed on peripheral blood, taken on day 0 of AZD1222 vaccination. Receptor source: an adult in good health.

The V gene is TRBV7-2, the J gene TRBJ2-5; weak D call: TRBD2 (6 bases). The V and J ends lost 5 bases and 6 bases respectively, with 19 bases between them. Germline assignment: CDR1 SGHTA and CDR2 FQGNSA. This CDR3 region has 15 residues. The chain's CDR3 is CASSASSAGFQTQYF. The DNA for the CDR3 is TGTGCCAGCAGCGCAAGTTCGGCGGGGTTTCAGACCCAGTACTTC.

The chain recombines TRBV11-2 with TRBJ2-2; D might be TRBD2 (6 bases). Germline V gene data show CDR1 as SGHAT and CDR2 as FQNNGV. Trimming removed 5 bases from V and 3 bases from J, with 10 bases in between. The CDR3 spans 14 residues. CDR3 nucleotides: TGTGCCAGCAGCCCTTGGGGGGACACCGGGGAGCTGTTTTTT. Protein: CASSPWGDTGELFF.

V and J are TRBV6-5 and TRBJ1-5; 10 bases map to TRBD1. V was clipped by 6 bases and J by 7 bases; unmatched bases: 9. CDR1 and CDR2 from the germline V gene are MNHEY and SVGAGI. The CDR3 sequence is 15 residues long. This chain's CDR3 is CASSSGTGEGQPQHF. The CDR3 nucleotides are TGTGCCAGCAGCAGCGGGACAGGGGAGGGACAGCCCCAGCATTTT.

This clone was observed once. The genes are TRBV6-5 and TRBJ1-1; D unclear. The CDR3 contains 15 residues. Per the germline V gene, CDR1 is MNHEY and CDR2 is SVGAGI. The V and J ends lost 0 bases and 8 bases respectively, with 16 bases between them. CDR3 sequence reads: CASSYSNFQPREAFF. CDR3 nucleotide sequence: TGTGCCAGCAGTTACTCAAATTTTCAGCCTCGAGAAGCTTTCTTT.

The chain employs TRBV5-1 and TRBJ2-7, with 12 bases aligning to TRBD2. The CDR3 loop spans 16 amino acids. The junction had 7 bases not matched to a gene; V was cut back by 3 bases and J by 3 bases. Germline values: CDR1 SGHRS, CDR2 YFSETQ. This CDR3 reads CASSSPTSGGNYEQYF. CDR3 sequence (DNA): TGCGCCAGCAGCTCACCCACTAGCGGGGGGAACTACGAGCAGTACTTC.

The chain uses TRBV19 and TRBJ1-2, with D unresolved. The germline CDR1 and CDR2 sequences are LNHDA and SQIVND (reference sequence). This CDR3 region has 12 residues. V was pared by 8 bases and J by 2 bases, with 9 bases between. CDR3 DNA: TGTGCCAGTGCGCCGGGCAACTATGGCTACACCTTC. Translating it yields CASAPGNYGYTF.

The gene calls are TRBV10-3 and TRBJ2-3, with 13 bases identical to TRBD2. J lost 0 bases, V lost 5 bases, and 5 bases had no gene match. The CDR3 consists of 17 residues. Germline loops: CDR1 ENHRY, CDR2 SYGVKD. Here the CDR3 reads CAISKGLAGPSTDTQYF. The CDR3 coding sequence is TGTGCCATCAGTAAGGGACTAGCGGGACCTAGCACAGATACGCAGTATTTT.

This chain connects TRBV2 to TRBJ2-3; 12 bases match TRBD2. V lost 6 bases to trimming and J lost 7 bases; unmatched junction nucleotides: 8. The CDR3 loop spans 15 amino acids. CDR1 is SNHLY and CDR2 is FYNNEI in the germline V gene. DNA of the CDR3: TGTGCCAGCAGGACCCCTAGCGGGGGGGCAAATACGCAGTATTTT. Protein: CASRTPSGGANTQYF.

This sequence joins TRBV6-5 and TRBJ2-7; TRBD1 agrees at 8 bases. Germline CDR1 reads MNHEY; CDR2 reads SVGAGI. V lost 5 bases and J lost 3; bases outside the gene matches: 6. The CDR3 runs to 14 residues. The CDR3 nucleotides read TGTGCCAGCAGTCGTTACAGGGGGGACTACGAGCAGTACTTC. Residues: CASSRYRGDYEQYF.